This section outlines one TCR beta chain sequence together with its context. Its antigen is unidentified. Reverse transcription used roughly 0.5 to 1 ug RNA and random hexamers. Coverage of TCR beta CDR3 amplification by immunoSEQ multiplex PCR extended to 54 Vbeta and 13 Jbeta. TCRdb ran MiXCR on the immunoSEQ multiplex PCR reads and lists one entry per CDR3 protein. This sample carries 210,000 or so distinct CDR3 sequences, approximately 94% of them seen once, and the ten largest clones take about 0.14%. The data belong to a study of CD8 T cells in Susac syndrome. For the study at large: Among sequenced Susac syndrome patients, about 6 had active disease and roughly eight were in remission. When blood was collected, patients with Susac syndrome were therapy-naive, were taking corticosteroids, or were receiving intravenous immunoglobulin alone.

Trimming shortened V by 4 bases and J by 1 base, and 10 bases separated the two germline ends. The CDR3 consists of 14 residues. Germline V gives CDR1 LGHNA, CDR2 YNFKEQ. Findings and limits, study-wide: That the number of individuals in its TCR sequencing and HLA analysis was relatively small was acknowledged by the study.

The J gene is TRBJ1-1, the V gene TRBV4-2; D remains unclear. This sequence was found in a human donor with Susac syndrome. Sample: CD4+ T cells from PBMCs. The CDR3 DNA follows: TGTGCCAGCAGCCCCGGGTTGGGGAACACTGAAGCTTTCTTT. Its translation is CASSPGLGNTEAFF.